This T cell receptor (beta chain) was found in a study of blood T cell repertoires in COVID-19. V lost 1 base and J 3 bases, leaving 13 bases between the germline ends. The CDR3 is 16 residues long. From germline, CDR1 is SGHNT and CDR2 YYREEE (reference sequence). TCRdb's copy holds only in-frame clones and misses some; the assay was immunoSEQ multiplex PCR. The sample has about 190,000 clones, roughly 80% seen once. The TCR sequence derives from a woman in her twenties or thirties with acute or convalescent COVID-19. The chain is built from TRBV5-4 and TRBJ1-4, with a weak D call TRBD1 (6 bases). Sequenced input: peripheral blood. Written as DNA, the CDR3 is TGTGCCAGCAGCTTGCAATCAGGGGCATCTAATGAAAAACTGTTTTTT. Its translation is CASSLQSGASNEKLFF.